The sequence of this T cell receptor beta chain was determined in a study of monozygotic twins with cystic fibrosis. Background on the study: With about 15 PCR cycles, barcoded libraries came from roughly 2.8 micrograms of fragmented DNA. Whole-study findings and limits: J usage was most co-twin-similar in 8 of 16 pairs, V in 13.

The CDR3 runs to 13 residues. V lost 10 bases and J 3 bases, leaving 16 bases between the germline ends. Germline-derived CDR1 and CDR2 are LNHDA and SQIVND (reference sequence). Here immunoSEQ multiplex PCR was the method, and the copy in TCRdb shows in-frame clones only, minus some. The repertoire consists of just over 35,000 clones, with 85% to 95% occurring once and the leading ten covering under 0.25%. In the case of this clone: The antigen remains unidentified.

The sequenced sample consisted of blood. The chain employs TRBV19 and TRBJ2-7; TRBD2 is a possible D gene (5 bases). The receptor was isolated from a boy aged 2-9 years with cystic fibrosis. The CDR3 coding sequence is TGTGCCACCAGTAGGGAGAGGAGCTACGAGCAGTACTTC. Its protein is CATSRERSYEQYF.